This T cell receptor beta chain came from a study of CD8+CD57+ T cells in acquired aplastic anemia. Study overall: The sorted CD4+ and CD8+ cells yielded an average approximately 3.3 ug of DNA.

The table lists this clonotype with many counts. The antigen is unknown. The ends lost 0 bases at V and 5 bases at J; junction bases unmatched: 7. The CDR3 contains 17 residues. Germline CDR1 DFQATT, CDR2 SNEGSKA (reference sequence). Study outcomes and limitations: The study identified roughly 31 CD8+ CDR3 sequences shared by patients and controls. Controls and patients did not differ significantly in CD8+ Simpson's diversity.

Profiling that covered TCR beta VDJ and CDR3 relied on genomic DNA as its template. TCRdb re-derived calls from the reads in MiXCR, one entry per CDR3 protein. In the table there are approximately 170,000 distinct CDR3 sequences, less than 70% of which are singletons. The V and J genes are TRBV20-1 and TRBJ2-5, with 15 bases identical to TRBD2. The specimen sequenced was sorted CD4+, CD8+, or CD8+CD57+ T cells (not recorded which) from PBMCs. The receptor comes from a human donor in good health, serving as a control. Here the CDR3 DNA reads TGCAGTGCTAGAGAGCTACCCGGGACTAGCGGGGGGGAGACCCAGTACTTC. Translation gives CSARELPGTSGGETQYF.